The T cell receptor beta chain under discussion was sequenced for a study of shared clonotypes between healthy human individuals. Whole-study results and caveats: Clonotypes shared by all four sorted-subset donors had higher generation probabilities than non-shared clonotypes.

Memory CD4+ cells were the fraction left after CD45RA+ naive selection. Deletions cut 3 bases from V and 3 bases from J, with 9 bases between. CDR1 is ENHRY, CDR2 SYGVKD, per germline. This CDR3 is 13 amino acids long. This clone was detected once. Its antigen is undetermined. Assay used: immunoSEQ multiplex PCR; TCRdb lists only in-frame clones, some missing. The sample lists 2 million to 2.5 million clones; approximately 95% were seen once. Sequencing used naive CD4+ T cells from PBMCs. Subset noted: CD45RA+ positively selected. The TCR was taken from a man between 18 and 35 years old in good health. Some clones in this sample may be carry-over from other donors' samples. The rearrangement joins TRBV10-3 to TRBJ2-7; D unclear. The CDR3 sequence: CAISDGLVYEQYF. Here the CDR3 DNA reads TGTGCCATCAGTGATGGGCTAGTCTACGAGCAGTACTTC.